Below, 22 T cell receptor beta chains from the same sample are listed, as sequenced in a study of blood T cells in healthy people across ages. The authors ran a second PCR of roughly 6 to 12 cycles using a sample-barcoded 5' primer and a J-beta primer mix. From the 5' RACE reads, TCRdb called clonotypes with MiXCR, one entry per CDR3 protein. The repertoire includes 780,000 or so distinct CDR3 sequences, more than 55% of them detected once, and about 26% sits in the top ten. Source material: blood. The origin of the receptors is a middle-aged man in good health.

About this clonotype: This may be a read error: a much more frequent sequence differs by one nucleotide. The rearrangement uses TRBV28 and TRBJ2-7; 8 bases match TRBD1. Germline loops: CDR1 MDHEN, CDR2 SYDVKM. The CDR3 contains 17 residues. The CDR3 DNA reads TGTACCAGCAGTTTAAGGAGCAGGGGGCGGTACCCCTACGAGCAGTACTTC. As protein: CTSSLRSRGRYPYEQYF.

This clonotype was observed many times. This chain uses TRBV7-3 with TRBJ2-3; D is possibly TRBD2 (6 bases). CDR3 length equals 14 residues. V dropped 6 bases and J dropped 0 bases, with 10 bases sitting between them. CDR1 and CDR2 from the germline V gene are SGHTA and FQGTGA. The CDR3 region has the DNA TGTGCCAGCAGTCCGGGACTCAGCACAGATACGCAGTATTTT. Translating gives CASSPGLSTDTQYF.

The rearrangement links TRBV29-1 to TRBJ2-1; TRBD2 might be the D (6 bases). Germline CDR1 SQVTM, CDR2 ANQGSEA. The CDR3 loop spans 17 amino acids. Trimming removed 0 bases from V and 11 bases from J, with 26 bases in between. The CDR3 DNA reads TGCAGCGTTGAAGACGATACGTCGACTAGTCGAGGGGTCCAGCAGTTCTTC. Its translation: CSVEDDTSTSRGVQQFF.

The chain joins TRBV7-2 to TRBJ2-2; tentative D call: TRBD2 (5 bases). Trimming took 5 bases from V and 7 from J, leaving 23 bases between them. The CDR3 is 17 residues long. Germline values: CDR1 SGHTA, CDR2 FQGNSA. The CDR3: CASSPFPAEGLGGELFF. The CDR3 DNA sequence: TGTGCCAGCAGCCCGTTCCCAGCGGAAGGGCTGGGCGGGGAGCTGTTTTTT.

The chain couples TRBV28 to TRBJ1-2; tentatively, D is TRBD1 (5 bases). The germline gives CDR1 MDHEN, CDR2 SYDVKM. Between the trimmed V and J ends, which lost 3 bases and 7 bases, there was a span of 15 bases. The CDR3 covers 14 residues. This CDR3 reads CASSFFRVRGGYTF. CDR3 DNA sequence: TGTGCCAGCAGTTTTTTTAGGGTGAGGGGTGGCTACACCTTC.

The genes are TRBV5-1 and TRBJ2-1; 13 positions agree with TRBD2. Germline V CDR1 and CDR2: SGHRS, YFSETQ. J was trimmed by 6 bases and V by 4 bases; bases with no gene match: 10. The CDR3 covers 17 residues. The CDR3 DNA reads as TGCGCCAGCAGCAAGACTAGCGGGGGGCCCAGGGGCAATGAGCAGTTCTTC. Translated: CASSKTSGGPRGNEQFF.

This clonotype was seen only once. The chain recombines TRBV2 with TRBJ1-5, with D perhaps matching TRBD1 (6 bases). This CDR3 is 15 amino acids long. V gave up 0 bases and J gave up 2 bases, with 8 bases separating them. The germline gives CDR1 SNHLY, CDR2 FYNNEI. This chain's CDR3 is CASSEAGGGNQPQHF. CDR3 sequence (DNA): TGTGCCAGCAGTGAAGCAGGGGGAGGCAATCAGCCCCAGCATTTT.

This clonotype was counted ten times or more. The chain carries TRBV4-2 and TRBJ2-7; 11 nucleotides agree with TRBD2. V shed 0 bases, J shed 3 bases, and the junction held 4 bases outside the gene matches. Germline CDR1 LGHNA, CDR2 YNFKEQ. The CDR3 length is 16 residues. The CDR3 region has the DNA TGTGCCAGCAGCCAAGAAACTAGCGGGAGCTTCTACGAGCAGTACTTC. Encoded protein: CASSQETSGSFYEQYF.

This clonotype has just a few counts. The chain joins TRBV6-1 to TRBJ1-2; 10 positions agree with TRBD1. V gave up 10 bases and J gave up 2 bases; unmatched junction bases: 4. Germline V CDR1 and CDR2: MNHNS, SASEGT. There are 13 residues in the CDR3. CDR3 residues: CATRQGANYGYTF. Written as DNA, the CDR3 is TGTGCCACCAGACAGGGGGCCAACTATGGCTACACCTTC.

The chain recombines TRBV10-3 with TRBJ2-1; the D is unclear. Trimming took off 4 bases at V and 4 bases at J, with 17 bases between the two ends. CDR3 length: 16 amino acids. CDR1 is ENHRY, CDR2 SYGVKD, per germline. The CDR3 reads CAISGSRVVEYNEQFF. The CDR3 DNA sequence: TGTGCCATCAGTGGGTCGCGAGTTGTAGAATACAATGAGCAGTTCTTC.

This chain uses TRBV7-3 with TRBJ2-1; D is possibly TRBD1 (7 bases). This CDR3 region has 17 residues. CDR1 is SGHTA, CDR2 FQGTGA, per germline. Trimming took 5 bases from V and 4 from J, leaving 21 bases between them. The CDR3 sequence is CASSQGDVGGSYNEQFF. The CDR3 DNA reads as TGTGCCAGCAGCCAGGGGGATGTGGGGGGCTCGTACAATGAGCAGTTCTTC.

V is TRBV29-1 and J is TRBJ2-1, with TRBD2 matching 11 bases. Germline V CDR1 and CDR2: SQVTM, ANQGSEA. The trim removed 7 bases at V and 10 bases at J, leaving 6 bases unmatched. This CDR3 region has 12 residues. The DNA for the CDR3 is TGCAGCGGTCACAGACTAGCGGGAGAGCAGTTCTTC. Residues: CSGHRLAGEQFF.

This clonotype occurred a few times. The chain uses TRBV5-1 and TRBJ2-5; D perhaps matches TRBD1 (6 bases). Trimming shortened V by 5 bases and J by 2 bases, and 16 bases separated the two germline ends. The CDR3 length is 15 residues. CDR1 SGHRS and CDR2 YFSETQ come from the germline V gene. The CDR3: CASSLGDTSQETQYF. DNA of the CDR3: TGCGCCAGCAGTCTAGGGGACACTAGTCAAGAGACCCAGTACTTC.

The rearrangement joins TRBV20-1 to TRBJ1-6; D uncertain. Per germline, CDR1 DFQATT and CDR2 SNEGSKA (reference sequence). The CDR3 length is 13 residues. V lost 5 bases and J lost 11, with 16 bases in between. CDR3 amino acids: CSARDLGHAPLHF. The CDR3 region has the DNA TGCAGTGCTCGTGACTTAGGCCACGCACCCCTCCACTTT.

The chain uses TRBV28 and TRBJ1-3; D call uncertain. Germline V gene lookup returns CDR1 MDHEN and CDR2 SYDVKM. CDR3 size: 16 residues. V was clipped by 2 bases and J by 0 bases, with 11 bases between them. The CDR3 is CASSLGGSVSGNTIYF. The CDR3 DNA reads TGTGCCAGCAGTTTAGGAGGGTCCGTCTCTGGAAACACCATATATTTT. Based on the CDR3 plus reference TRBV28 and TRBJ1-3, the full variable domain is DVKVTQSSRYLVKRTGEKVFLECVQDMDHENMFWYRQDPGLGLRLIYFSYDVKMKEKGDIPEGYSVSREKKERFSLILESASTNQTSMYLCASSLGGSVSGNTIYFGEGSWLTVV.

The rearrangement uses TRBV28 and TRBJ2-3; 9 bases match TRBD1. CDR1 and CDR2 from the germline V gene are MDHEN and SYDVKM. The length of the CDR3 is 16 residues. Trimming cost V 5 bases and J 14 bases; bases outside gene matches: 20. The CDR3 bases are TGTGCCAGCAGTCTACAAACCCCCTCCGTTACAGGGGGCCTGTATTTT. This translates into CASSLQTPSVTGGLYF.

The chain uses TRBV5-1 and TRBJ2-2; 8 bases are a match to TRBD1. CDR1 SGHRS and CDR2 YFSETQ come from the germline V gene. After removal of 2 bases from V and 3 bases from J, the junction contained 6 bases not matched to a gene. The CDR3 totals 16 residues. CDR3 coding DNA: TGCGCCAGCAGCTTTTTACGACAGGGGCACACCGGGGAGCTGTTTTTT. As protein: CASSFLRQGHTGELFF.

The DNA for the CDR3 is TGCGCCAGCAGTCCCTCGGACAGCGCGGGAGCCAAAAACATTCAGTACTTC. It is translated as CASSPSDSAGAKNIQYF. The chain couples TRBV5-1 to TRBJ2-4, with D perhaps matching TRBD1 (6 bases). The CDR3 is 17 residues long. Trimming stripped 5 bases from V and 0 bases from J, with 18 bases between. Germline CDR1 and CDR2: SGHRS and YFSETQ.

This chain connects TRBV5-1 to TRBJ1-2; 11 bases are shared with TRBD1. The CDR3 is made up of 16 amino acids. Germline V gives CDR1 SGHRS, CDR2 YFSETQ. V lost 0 bases and J lost 8; bases outside the gene matches: 9. In DNA, the CDR3 is TGCGCCAGCAGCTTGGACTTTGGACAGGGGGCGGAAGGCTACACCTTC. Translated, it gives CASSLDFGQGAEGYTF.

The chain employs TRBV20-1 and TRBJ2-5; D is unresolved. V lost 0 bases, J lost 7 bases, and 9 bases lay in between. The CDR3 has 12 amino acids. The germline CDR1 and CDR2 sequences are DFQATT and SNEGSKA (reference sequence). The CDR3 DNA reads as TGCAGTGCTAGAGATACGGGCGGGACCCAGTACTTC. Residues: CSARDTGGTQYF.

The chain combines TRBV7-6 with TRBJ2-7; 7 bases line up with TRBD1. Germline assignment: CDR1 SGHVS and CDR2 FNYEAQ. V lost 4 bases and J lost 4; bases outside the gene matches: 10. The CDR3 is 15 amino acids. The CDR3 here is CASSSVDRESYEQYF. The CDR3 DNA reads TGTGCCAGCAGCTCAGTCGACAGGGAATCGTACGAGCAGTACTTC.

The chain uses TRBV6-5 and TRBJ1-4; D is possibly TRBD1 (5 bases). Germline values: CDR1 MNHEY, CDR2 SVGAGI. The V gene lost 4 bases and the J gene lost 5 bases, with 14 bases spanning the gap. CDR3 length equals 15 residues. For the CDR3, the DNA is TGTGCCAGCAGTTTCAGGACCGGGGGAAATGAAAAACTGTTTTTT. Amino acid sequence: CASSFRTGGNEKLFF.